This record looks at one TCR beta chain sequence and its context. As yet, its antigen is unknown. Between the trimmed V and J ends, which lost 6 bases and 6 bases, there was a span of 13 bases. Germline V gene data show CDR1 as SGHRS and CDR2 as YFSETQ. The CDR3 covers 12 residues. This entry is derived from a study of cytomegalovirus exposure and HLA in healthy donors. General study points: According to reports, the classifier identified cytomegalovirus status with high specificity and sensitivity.

Use of 60 Vbeta and 13 Jbeta primers characterized the PCR. Measured with immunoSEQ multiplex PCR; TCRdb has only the in-frame clones, and not every one. The sample yields tens of thousands of clones, roughly 70% seen once. The J gene is TRBJ2-7, the V gene TRBV5-1, with D tentatively TRBD2 (6 bases). The TCR originated in a woman between 45 and 65 years old in good health and CMV-seronegative. The sequencing sample was made of PBMCs. The CDR3 sequence is CASNPQEGEQYF. The CDR3 bases are TGCGCCAGCAACCCTCAGGAGGGCGAGCAGTACTTC.